The entry below gives a single T cell receptor (beta chain) sequence along with its context. What it binds is not known. The sample is drawn from a study of shared clonotypes between healthy human individuals. Overall study results and limits: Larger estimated richness was generally seen in naive subsets than in memory subsets. Specimens sampled were limited to blood, with tissue repertoires likely differing. Sequencing depth was expected to affect clonotype sharing among donors.

Over several immunoSEQ plates, each subset's genomic DNA was distributed in even portions. Measured with immunoSEQ multiplex PCR; TCRdb has only the in-frame clones, and not every one. The table lists some 800,000 clones, around 92% of them singletons. Naive CD8 cells comprised CD45RO-negative, CCR7-positively selected cells, excluding terminally differentiated effector memory CD45RA+ cells. Material: naive CD8+ T cells sorted from blood. The origin of this receptor is a man aged 30 to 45 in good health.

The CDR3: CASSPTTQANQPQHF. CDR3 nucleotides: TGTGCCAGCAGTCCCACGACACAGGCAAATCAGCCCCAGCATTTT. The chain combines TRBV6-4 with TRBJ1-5, with a weak D call TRBD1 (5 bases). V was pared by 5 bases and J by 4 bases, with 15 bases between. Germline CDR1 and CDR2: MRHNA and SNTAGT. The length of the CDR3 is 15 residues.